The clone carrying this T cell receptor (beta chain) appeared many times. Its antigen is still unknown. These data originate in a study of CD8 T cells in ankylosing spondylitis. Quantitative molecular-barcoded 5'-RACE generated the TCR beta libraries. One entry per CDR3 protein results from TCRdb running MiXCR on the 5' RACE reads. The table shows approximately 260,000 distinct CDR3 sequences, with less than 10% occurring only once. Whole-study findings and limits: Clones tied to disease were said to be significantly enriched in matched ankylosing spondylitis synovial fluid. Disease-associated clonotypes exhibited CD8+ identity and were relatively infrequent in peripheral blood. About 8 highly homologous variants made up a TCR beta motif, and this motif appeared characteristic of ankylosing spondylitis blood.

V shed 4 bases and J 3 bases; nucleotides not matched to a gene: 4. The CDR3 has 13 residues. In germline, CDR1 is SGHRS, CDR2 YFSETQ. The chain has TRBV5-1 and TRBJ2-7; 7 bases fit TRBD1. This sequence was found in a male donor with ankylosing spondylitis or in good health (not recorded which). Sequencing was performed on blood, either unsorted or a sorted T cell fraction (not recorded which). CDR3: CASSLGQNYEQYF. The DNA for the CDR3 is TGCGCCAGCAGCCTGGGACAGAACTACGAGCAGTACTTC.